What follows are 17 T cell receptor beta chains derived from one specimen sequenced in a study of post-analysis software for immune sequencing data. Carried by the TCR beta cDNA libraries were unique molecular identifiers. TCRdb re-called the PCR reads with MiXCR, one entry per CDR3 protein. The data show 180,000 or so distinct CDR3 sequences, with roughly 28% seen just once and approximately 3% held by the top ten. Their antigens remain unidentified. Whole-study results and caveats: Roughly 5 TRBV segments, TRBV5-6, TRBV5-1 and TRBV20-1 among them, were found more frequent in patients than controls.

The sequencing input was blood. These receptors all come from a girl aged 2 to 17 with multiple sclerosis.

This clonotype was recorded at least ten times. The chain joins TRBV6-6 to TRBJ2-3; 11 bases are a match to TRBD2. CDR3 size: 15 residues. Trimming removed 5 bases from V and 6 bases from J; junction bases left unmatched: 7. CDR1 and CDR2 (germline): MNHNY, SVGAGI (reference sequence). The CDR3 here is CASSLVAGGTDTQYF. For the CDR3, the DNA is TGTGCCAGCAGTCTAGTAGCGGGAGGGACCGATACGCAGTATTTT.

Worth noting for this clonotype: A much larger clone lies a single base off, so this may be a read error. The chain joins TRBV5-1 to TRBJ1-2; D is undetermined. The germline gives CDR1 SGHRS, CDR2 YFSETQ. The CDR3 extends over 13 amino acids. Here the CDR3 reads CASSTDASYDYTF. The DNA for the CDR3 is TGCGCCAGCAGCACGGACGCCAGCTATGACTACACCTTC.

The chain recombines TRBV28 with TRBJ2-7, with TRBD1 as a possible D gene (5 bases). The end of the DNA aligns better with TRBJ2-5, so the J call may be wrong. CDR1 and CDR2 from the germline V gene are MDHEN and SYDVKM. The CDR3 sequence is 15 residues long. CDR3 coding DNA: TGTGCCAGCAGTTTATATCAGGGCCGCCGGGAGACCCAGTACTTC. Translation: CASSLYQGRRETQYF.

The CDR3 here is CASGIRLAGAGEQYF. In DNA form, the CDR3 reads TGTGCCAGCGGGATCCGACTAGCGGGAGCCGGCGAGCAGTACTTC. V is TRBV12-3 or TRBV12-4 and J is TRBJ2-7; 12 nucleotides agree with TRBD2. This CDR3 has 15 residues. With V trimmed by 8 bases and J by 6 bases, 11 bases remained unmatched.

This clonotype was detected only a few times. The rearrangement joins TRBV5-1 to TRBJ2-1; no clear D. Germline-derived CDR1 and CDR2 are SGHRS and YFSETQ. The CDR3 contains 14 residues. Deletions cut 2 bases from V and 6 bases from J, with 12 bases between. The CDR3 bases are TGCGCCAGCAGCTTTGTCGTAAAGGGCAATGAGCAGTTCTTC. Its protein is CASSFVVKGNEQFF.

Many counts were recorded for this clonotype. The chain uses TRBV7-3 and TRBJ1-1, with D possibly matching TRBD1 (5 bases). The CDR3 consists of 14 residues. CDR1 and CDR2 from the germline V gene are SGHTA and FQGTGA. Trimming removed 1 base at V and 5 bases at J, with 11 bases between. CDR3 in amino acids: CASSLKPGLTEAFF. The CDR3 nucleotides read TGTGCCAGCAGCTTAAAACCAGGGTTGACTGAAGCTTTCTTT.

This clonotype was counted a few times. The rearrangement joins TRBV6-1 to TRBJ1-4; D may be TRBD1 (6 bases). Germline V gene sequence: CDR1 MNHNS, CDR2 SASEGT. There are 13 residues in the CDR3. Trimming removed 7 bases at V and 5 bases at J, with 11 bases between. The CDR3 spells CASTGTRNEKLFF. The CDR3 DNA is TGTGCCAGCACTGGGACACGGAATGAAAAACTGTTTTTT.

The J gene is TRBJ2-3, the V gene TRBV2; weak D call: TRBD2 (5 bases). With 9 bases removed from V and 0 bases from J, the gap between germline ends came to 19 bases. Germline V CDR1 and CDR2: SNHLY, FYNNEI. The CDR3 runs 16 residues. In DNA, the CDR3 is TGTGCCAGGATCGGAACGGGAACGGTTAGCACAGATACGCAGTATTTT. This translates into CARIGTGTVSTDTQYF.

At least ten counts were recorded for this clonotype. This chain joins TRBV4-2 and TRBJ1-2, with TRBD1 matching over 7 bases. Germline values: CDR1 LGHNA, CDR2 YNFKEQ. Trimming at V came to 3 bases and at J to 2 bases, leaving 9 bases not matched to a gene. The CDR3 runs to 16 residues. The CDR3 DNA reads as TGTGCCAGCAGCCATCTTGGACAGGTAGACAACTATGGCTACACCTTC. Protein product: CASSHLGQVDNYGYTF.

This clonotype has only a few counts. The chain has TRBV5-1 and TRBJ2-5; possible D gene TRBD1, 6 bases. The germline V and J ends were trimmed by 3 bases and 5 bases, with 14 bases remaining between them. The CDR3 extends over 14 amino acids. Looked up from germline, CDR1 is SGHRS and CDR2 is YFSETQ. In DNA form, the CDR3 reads TGCGCCAGCAGCTCTTACAGGGTTGCGGAGACCCAGTACTTC. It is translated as CASSSYRVAETQYF.

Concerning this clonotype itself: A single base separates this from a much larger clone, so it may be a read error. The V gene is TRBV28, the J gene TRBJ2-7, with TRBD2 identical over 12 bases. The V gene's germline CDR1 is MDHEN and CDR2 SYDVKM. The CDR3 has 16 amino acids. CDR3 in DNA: TGTGCCAACAGTCACGGGACTAGCGGGCCTTCCTACGAGCAGTACTTC. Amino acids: CANSHGTSGPSYEQYF.

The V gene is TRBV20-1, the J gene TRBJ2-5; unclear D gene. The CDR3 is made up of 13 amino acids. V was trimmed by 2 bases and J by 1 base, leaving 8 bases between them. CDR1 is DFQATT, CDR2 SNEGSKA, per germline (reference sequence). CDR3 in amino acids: CSARIRIQETQYF. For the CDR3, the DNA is TGCAGTGCTAGAATCAGAATCCAAGAGACCCAGTACTTC.

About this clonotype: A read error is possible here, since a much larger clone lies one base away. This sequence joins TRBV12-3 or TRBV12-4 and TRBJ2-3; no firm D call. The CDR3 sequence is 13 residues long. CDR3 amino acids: CASSLSGTDAQYF. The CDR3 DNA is TGTGCCAGCAGTTTATCGGGCACAGATGCGCAGTATTTT.

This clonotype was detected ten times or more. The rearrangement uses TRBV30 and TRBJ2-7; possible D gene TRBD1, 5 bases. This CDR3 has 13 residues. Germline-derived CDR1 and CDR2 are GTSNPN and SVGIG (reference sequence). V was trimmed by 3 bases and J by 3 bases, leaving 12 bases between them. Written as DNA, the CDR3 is TGTGCCTGGAGAAACGTAGGGGTCTACGAGCAGTACTTC. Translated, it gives CAWRNVGVYEQYF.

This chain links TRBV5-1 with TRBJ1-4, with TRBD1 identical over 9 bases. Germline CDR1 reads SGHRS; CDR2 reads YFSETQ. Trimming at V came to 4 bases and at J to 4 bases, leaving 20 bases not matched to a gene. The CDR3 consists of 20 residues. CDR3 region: CASSPGRKTGGLSGNEKLFF. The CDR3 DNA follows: TGCGCCAGCAGCCCGGGGCGTAAGACAGGGGGATTGAGCGGTAATGAAAAACTGTTTTTT.

The CDR3 region is CATSRDRPRYGYTF. CDR3 DNA sequence: TGTGCCACCAGCAGAGACAGGCCCCGCTATGGCTACACCTTC. V and J are TRBV15 and TRBJ1-2; D ambiguous. CDR3 size: 14 residues. V lost 0 bases, J lost 4 bases, and 9 bases lay in between. CDR1 is LNHNV and CDR2 is YYDKDF in the germline V gene (reference sequence).

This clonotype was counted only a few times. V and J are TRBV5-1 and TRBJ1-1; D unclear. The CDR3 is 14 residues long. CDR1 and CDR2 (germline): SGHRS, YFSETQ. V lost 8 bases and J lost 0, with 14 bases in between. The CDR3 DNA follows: TGCGCCAGTCTACCGGACGGTCTGAACACTGAAGCTTTCTTT. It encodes CASLPDGLNTEAFF.